This TCR beta chain was sequenced for a study of naive CD8 T cells in extremely preterm neonates. General study findings and limits: Relative to older groups, preterm infants had shorter, less trimmed CDR3s with fewer N additions.

Extremely preterm births at roughly 23-27 weeks of gestation supplied the samples. Germline loops: CDR1 SGDLS, CDR2 YYNGEE. This CDR3 comprises 16 residues. V was pared by 0 bases and J by 8 bases, with 7 bases of the junction left unmatched. In the case of this clone: What it binds is not known.

The repertoire was sequenced with immunoSEQ multiplex PCR; TCRdb's copy has only in-frame clones and lacks some. The repertoire holds 21,000 or so clones, with 88% as singletons. The chain has TRBV9 and TRBJ2-7, with 14 bases identical to TRBD2. Sequenced: naive CD8+ T cells from cord blood. This clonotype was sampled from a boy who was born preterm. DNA for the CDR3: TGTGCCAGCAGCGTAGGGACTAGCGGGGGGACTACGAAGCAGTACTTC. Its translation is CASSVGTSGGTTKQYF. The full variable domain, completed using reference TRBV9 and TRBJ2-7, is DSGVTQTPKHLITATGQRVTLRCSPRSGDLSVYWYQQSLDQGLQFLIQYYNGEERAKGNILERFSAQQFPDLHSELNLSSLELGDSALYFCASSVGTSGGTTKQYFGPGTRLTVT.